These 3 T cell receptor beta chains share one sample of origin, sequenced in a study of CD8 T cells in ankylosing spondylitis. The antigens for these receptors are not known. Overall study findings and caveats: Made up of about eight highly homologous variants, a TCR beta motif appeared characteristic of ankylosing spondylitis blood.

In TCRdb, the 5' RACE reads were re-called with MiXCR into one record per CDR3 protein. The table lists just under 550,000 distinct CDR3 sequences, about an eighth of them singletons. Input material: blood, either unsorted or a sorted T cell fraction (not recorded which). The receptors come from a male donor with ankylosing spondylitis.

This clonotype appeared many times. The rearrangement links TRBV20-1 to TRBJ1-4, with 11 bases matching TRBD1. The CDR3 is 16 amino acids. Germline values: CDR1 DFQATT, CDR2 SNEGSKA (reference sequence). After removal of 5 bases from V and 5 bases from J, the junction contained 10 bases not matched to a gene. The CDR3 here is CSARDRGKGLNEKLFF. CDR3 DNA: TGCAGTGCTCGGGACAGGGGGAAAGGTTTGAATGAAAAACTGTTTTTT.

J is TRBJ2-3 and V is TRBV9, with no clear D. With 3 bases removed from V and 0 bases from J, the gap between germline ends came to 8 bases. The CDR3 consists of 14 residues. Germline CDR1 SGDLS, CDR2 YYNGEE. CDR3: CASSGAISTDTQYF. CDR3 DNA: TGTGCCAGCAGCGGGGCTATAAGCACAGATACGCAGTATTTT.

This chain connects TRBV5-1 to TRBJ1-2; D gene unclear. The germline V gene has CDR1 SGHRS and CDR2 YFSETQ. V lost 3 bases to trimming and J lost 7 bases, with 22 bases between them. The CDR3 runs 16 residues. The CDR3 nucleotides are TGCGCCAGCAGCTGGGAGACGGTTCCCGGAATTGGTGGCTACACCTTC. Protein sequence: CASSWETVPGIGGYTF. Looking up the rest from reference TRBV5-1 and TRBJ1-2 gives the full variable domain: KAGVTQTPRYLIKTRGQQVTLSCSPISGHRSVSWYQQTPGQGLQFLFEYFSETQRNKGNFPGRFSGRQFSNSRSEMNVSTLELGDSALYLCASSWETVPGIGGYTFGSGTRLTVV.